The rows below give T cell receptor beta chains drawn from one sample of a study of T cell responses to AZD1222 COVID-19 vaccine. Method: immunoSEQ multiplex PCR; TCRdb's copy keeps in-frame clones and lacks some. The data contain 200,000 to 300,000 clones, 93% of them singletons. The sequencing here drew on peripheral blood, taken on day 0 of AZD1222 vaccination. These receptors were taken from an adult in good health. The CDR3 runs from the conserved cysteine through the conserved F or W. Fields, in order: D gene, clone size, J gene, V gene, CDR3 DNA, CDR3 protein. A D gene is named only where the DNA matches it firmly. Size is omitted from some rows. Given values are once, few, many or a class for expanded clones.

D gene: -
clone size: -
J gene: TRBJ1-1
V gene: TRBV4-1
CDR3 DNA: TGCGCCAGCAGCCAAGATGGGCCGGCTAACACTGAAGCTTTCTTT
CDR3 protein: CASSQDGPANTEAFF

D gene: TRBD1
clone size: -
J gene: TRBJ1-1
V gene: TRBV27
CDR3 DNA: TGTGCCAGCAGTCACCGGGACAGGGGGCGGACTGAAGCTTTCTTT
CDR3 protein: CASSHRDRGRTEAFF

D gene: -
clone size: -
J gene: TRBJ2-1
V gene: TRBV21-1
CDR3 DNA: TGTGCCAGCAGCACAATCGCGGGAGGACCTATGCAGTTCTTC
CDR3 protein: CASSTIAGGPMQFF

D gene: -
clone size: -
J gene: TRBJ2-7
V gene: TRBV11-2
CDR3 DNA: TGTGCCAGCAGCTTAGAGGGTAGGTCCAGGTACGAGCAGTACTTC
CDR3 protein: CASSLEGRSRYEQYF

D gene: -
clone size: -
J gene: TRBJ1-1
V gene: TRBV3-1/TRBV3-2
CDR3 DNA: TGTGCCAGCAGCTACCTCGGGGGCACTGAAGCTTTCTTT
CDR3 protein: CASSYLGGTEAFF

D gene: -
clone size: once
J gene: TRBJ2-2
V gene: TRBV19
CDR3 DNA: TGTGCCAGTAGTATAGCATTCGGGACCGGGGAGCTGTTTTTT
CDR3 protein: CASSIAFGTGELFF

D gene: -
clone size: -
J gene: TRBJ1-2
V gene: TRBV5-8
CDR3 DNA: TGTGCCAGCAGCCCGGCGGTCCCGGAGGACTATGGCTACACCTTC
CDR3 protein: CASSPAVPEDYGYTF

D gene: -
clone size: -
J gene: TRBJ1-1
V gene: TRBV6-5
CDR3 DNA: TGTGCCAGTCTAACTAGGTGGGACACTGAAGCTTTCTTT
CDR3 protein: CASLTRWDTEAFF

D gene: TRBD2
clone size: -
J gene: TRBJ2-3
V gene: TRBV6-4
CDR3 DNA: TGTGCCAGCAGTGTGCGGGGGGGCCCTTCGGATACGCAGTATTTT
CDR3 protein: CASSVRGGPSDTQYF

D gene: -
clone size: -
J gene: TRBJ1-5
V gene: TRBV7-8
CDR3 DNA: TGTGCCAGCAGCTCCTTTATCCAATCGCCCCAGCATTTT
CDR3 protein: CASSSFIQSPQHF

D gene: TRBD1
clone size: -
J gene: TRBJ1-1
V gene: TRBV4-1
CDR3 DNA: TGCGCCAGCAGCCAAGAACGGACAGGGGTCACTGAAGCTTTCTTT
CDR3 protein: CASSQERTGVTEAFF

D gene: TRBD2
clone size: -
J gene: TRBJ2-1
V gene: TRBV7-8
CDR3 DNA: TGTGCCAGCAGCCCTAGCGTAGGGACTAGCGTTTACAATGAGCAGTTCTTC
CDR3 protein: CASSPSVGTSVYNEQFF

D gene: -
clone size: -
J gene: TRBJ2-7
V gene: TRBV9
CDR3 DNA: TGTGCCAGCAGCCCGGGTCTCTCCTACGAGCAGTACTTC
CDR3 protein: CASSPGLSYEQYF

D gene: -
clone size: -
J gene: TRBJ2-1
V gene: TRBV11-3
CDR3 DNA: TGTGCCAGCAGCTTAACCCAGCGCGATGAGCAGTTCTTC
CDR3 protein: CASSLTQRDEQFF

D gene: -
clone size: -
J gene: TRBJ1-4
V gene: TRBV6-2/TRBV6-3
CDR3 DNA: TGTGCCAGCAGTTACGGGCTGTTAAATGAAAAACTGTTTTTT
CDR3 protein: CASSYGLLNEKLFF

D gene: TRBD1
clone size: -
J gene: TRBJ2-7
V gene: TRBV4-3
CDR3 DNA: TGCGCCAGCAGCCAGGGACAGGGCCTCCGTCACGAGCAGTACTTC
CDR3 protein: CASSQGQGLRHEQYF

D gene: -
clone size: -
J gene: TRBJ1-2
V gene: TRBV3-1/TRBV3-2
CDR3 DNA: TGTGCCAGCAGCCAAGAGGGTACCAGGGGAGATGGCTACACCTTC
CDR3 protein: CASSQEGTRGDGYTF

D gene: TRBD2
clone size: -
J gene: TRBJ2-5
V gene: TRBV7-7
CDR3 DNA: TGTGCTAGCAGCTTAGGGCGGGGGGTCTCGGAGGAGACCCAGTACTTC
CDR3 protein: CASSLGRGVSEETQYF

D gene: -
clone size: -
J gene: TRBJ1-5
V gene: TRBV5-8
CDR3 DNA: TGTGCCAGCAGCCCGGGACCGTACAATCAGCCCCAGCATTTT
CDR3 protein: CASSPGPYNQPQHF

D gene: -
clone size: -
J gene: TRBJ1-2
V gene: TRBV7-3
CDR3 DNA: TGTGCCAGCAGCCCGGGACCCCGACAGAACTATGGCTACACCTTC
CDR3 protein: CASSPGPRQNYGYTF

D gene: TRBD1
clone size: -
J gene: TRBJ2-7
V gene: TRBV19
CDR3 DNA: TGTGCCAGTAGTATAGATGGTCAGGGGGCGCGTGAGCAGTACTTC
CDR3 protein: CASSIDGQGAREQYF

D gene: -
clone size: once
J gene: TRBJ2-1
V gene: TRBV11-2
CDR3 DNA: TGTGCCAGCAGCCCGAGGACAGAAAGATACAATGAGCAGTTCTTC
CDR3 protein: CASSPRTERYNEQFF

D gene: -
clone size: -
J gene: TRBJ1-5
V gene: TRBV2
CDR3 DNA: TGTGCCAGCAGAGCGGAAGTTCAGCCCCAGCATTTT
CDR3 protein: CASRAEVQPQHF

D gene: TRBD2
clone size: few
J gene: TRBJ2-7
V gene: TRBV28
CDR3 DNA: TGTGCCAGCACCCTGGGACTAGCGGGAGGCACCTACGAGCAGTACTTC
CDR3 protein: CASTLGLAGGTYEQYF

D gene: -
clone size: -
J gene: TRBJ2-7
V gene: TRBV5-1
CDR3 DNA: TGCGCCAGCAGCTTGGCGGGCTCCTACGAGCAGTACTTC
CDR3 protein: CASSLAGSYEQYF

D gene: TRBD2
clone size: once
J gene: TRBJ2-1
V gene: TRBV4-1
CDR3 DNA: TGCGCCAGCAGCCAAGCATGGGGGGGTAGCAGCCTAGAGCAGTTCTTC
CDR3 protein: CASSQAWGGSSLEQFF

D gene: -
clone size: -
J gene: TRBJ2-1
V gene: TRBV5-1
CDR3 DNA: TGCGCCAGCAGCCCCCCAGCTCTCAATGAGCAGTTCTTC
CDR3 protein: CASSPPALNEQFF

D gene: -
clone size: -
J gene: TRBJ1-1
V gene: TRBV18
CDR3 DNA: TGTGCCAGCTCAGACACAAGGGGAAGTCACACTGAAGCTTTCTTT
CDR3 protein: CASSDTRGSHTEAFF

D gene: TRBD1
clone size: -
J gene: TRBJ2-2
V gene: TRBV28
CDR3 DNA: TGTGCCAGCAGCCGACAGGGGGCCACCGGGGAGCTGTTTTTT
CDR3 protein: CASSRQGATGELFF

D gene: -
clone size: -
J gene: TRBJ2-5
V gene: TRBV28
CDR3 DNA: TGTGCCAGCAGTTTATCAGGGAGAAAAGAGACCCAGTACTTC
CDR3 protein: CASSLSGRKETQYF

D gene: -
clone size: -
J gene: TRBJ2-2
V gene: TRBV1
CDR3 DNA: TGCACCAGCAGCCAAGATGGGGGGAACACCGGGGAGCTGTTTTTT
CDR3 protein: CTSSQDGGNTGELFF

D gene: -
clone size: -
J gene: TRBJ1-5
V gene: TRBV18
CDR3 DNA: TGTGCCAGCTCGTCCCCGGGCCAGCCCCAGCATTTT
CDR3 protein: CASSSPGQPQHF

D gene: -
clone size: -
J gene: TRBJ2-2
V gene: TRBV2
CDR3 DNA: TGTGCCAGCAGTGTCGGAGACACCGGGGAGCTGTTTTTT
CDR3 protein: CASSVGDTGELFF

D gene: -
clone size: -
J gene: TRBJ2-7
V gene: TRBV29-1
CDR3 DNA: TGCAGCGTTGGGACACGTTCCTACGAGCAGTACTTC
CDR3 protein: CSVGTRSYEQYF

D gene: -
clone size: -
J gene: TRBJ1-5
V gene: TRBV10-2
CDR3 DNA: TGCGCCAGCGGCGGGACAAGCAATCAGCCCCAGCATTTT
CDR3 protein: CASGGTSNQPQHF

D gene: -
clone size: -
J gene: TRBJ1-6
V gene: TRBV3-1/TRBV3-2
CDR3 DNA: TGTGCCAGCAGCCAAAAAGCAGGTTATGGATATAATTCACCCCTCCACTTT
CDR3 protein: CASSQKAGYGYNSPLHF

D gene: -
clone size: -
J gene: TRBJ2-1
V gene: TRBV20-1
CDR3 DNA: TGCAGTGCTAGTAGCTCCTACAATGAGCAGTTCTTC
CDR3 protein: CSASSSYNEQFF

D gene: TRBD1
clone size: -
J gene: TRBJ1-2
V gene: TRBV9
CDR3 DNA: TGTGCCAGCAGCGGGGGACAGGGGTCCTATGGCTACACCTTC
CDR3 protein: CASSGGQGSYGYTF

D gene: TRBD2
clone size: -
J gene: TRBJ2-7
V gene: TRBV5-1
CDR3 DNA: TGCGCCAGCAGCTTCGGACTAGCGGAAACCTACGAGCAGTACTTC
CDR3 protein: CASSFGLAETYEQYF

D gene: -
clone size: -
J gene: TRBJ1-5
V gene: TRBV19
CDR3 DNA: TGTGCCAGTAGTATAGGGAGAGGGCCGGGCAATCAGCCCCAGCATTTT
CDR3 protein: CASSIGRGPGNQPQHF

D gene: TRBD1
clone size: -
J gene: TRBJ2-7
V gene: TRBV19
CDR3 DNA: TGTGCCAGTAGTACCCCGACAGGGAAAAACTCCTACGAGCAGTACTTC
CDR3 protein: CASSTPTGKNSYEQYF

D gene: -
clone size: once
J gene: TRBJ2-7
V gene: TRBV5-8
CDR3 DNA: TGTGCCAGCAGCTTGGCGCAGCCGGGTGAGCAGTACTTC
CDR3 protein: CASSLAQPGEQYF

D gene: -
clone size: -
J gene: TRBJ2-7
V gene: TRBV28
CDR3 DNA: TGTGCCAGCAGTTTTGGTTTCACGAGCTCCTACGAGCAGTACTTC
CDR3 protein: CASSFGFTSSYEQYF

D gene: -
clone size: -
J gene: TRBJ1-4
V gene: TRBV7-9
CDR3 DNA: TGTGCCAGCAGCTTAGGTGGGGACCCGAGGGGTGAAAAACTGTTTTTT
CDR3 protein: CASSLGGDPRGEKLFF

D gene: -
clone size: -
J gene: TRBJ1-1
V gene: TRBV5-1
CDR3 DNA: TGCGCCAGCAGCTTGGGGGGATCGGTGGACACTGAAGCTTTCTTT
CDR3 protein: CASSLGGSVDTEAFF

D gene: TRBD2
clone size: -
J gene: TRBJ2-2
V gene: TRBV3-1/TRBV3-2
CDR3 DNA: TGTGCCAGCGGGACTAGCGTAGCCGGGGAGCTGTTTTTT
CDR3 protein: CASGTSVAGELFF

D gene: -
clone size: -
J gene: TRBJ2-2
V gene: TRBV7-7
CDR3 DNA: TGTGCCAGCAGCTTAGCTGGGTCCGGGGAGCTGTTTTTT
CDR3 protein: CASSLAGSGELFF

D gene: -
clone size: -
J gene: TRBJ2-2
V gene: TRBV9
CDR3 DNA: TGTGCCAGCAGCGCTGCGGGCTATGTGGGCGGAGACACCGGGGAGCTGTTTTTT
CDR3 protein: CASSAAGYVGGDTGELFF

D gene: TRBD1
clone size: -
J gene: TRBJ2-7
V gene: TRBV27
CDR3 DNA: TGTGCCAGCAGTCCATTGGGACAGGAGGACGAGCAGTACTTC
CDR3 protein: CASSPLGQEDEQYF

D gene: TRBD1
clone size: -
J gene: TRBJ2-1
V gene: TRBV15
CDR3 DNA: TGTGCCACCAGCAGGGCGCAGGGGGCGACCCTCAATGAGCAGTTCTTC
CDR3 protein: CATSRAQGATLNEQFF

D gene: -
clone size: -
J gene: TRBJ1-2
V gene: TRBV28
CDR3 DNA: TGTGCCAGCAGTCAACAGGGAGTCTATGGCTACACCTTC
CDR3 protein: CASSQQGVYGYTF

D gene: -
clone size: -
J gene: TRBJ2-1
V gene: TRBV4-1
CDR3 DNA: TGCGCCAGCAGCCAAGTTGCGGGTGAGCAGTTCTTC
CDR3 protein: CASSQVAGEQFF

D gene: -
clone size: -
J gene: TRBJ1-1
V gene: TRBV29-1
CDR3 DNA: TGCAGCTCCGGCGAGGGAGAAACTGAAGCTTTCTTT
CDR3 protein: CSSGEGETEAFF

D gene: -
clone size: once
J gene: TRBJ2-1
V gene: TRBV6-2/TRBV6-3
CDR3 DNA: TGTGCCAGCAGCCCACCCCTCGACCGGGGGAATGAGCAGTTCTTC
CDR3 protein: CASSPPLDRGNEQFF

D gene: -
clone size: -
J gene: TRBJ1-5
V gene: TRBV7-2
CDR3 DNA: TGTGCCAGCACAGGGGACAATCAGCCCCAGCATTTT
CDR3 protein: CASTGDNQPQHF

D gene: TRBD1
clone size: -
J gene: TRBJ1-2
V gene: TRBV6-5
CDR3 DNA: TGTGCCAGCATTCCAGGGGGGATTGGCGGCTACACCTTC
CDR3 protein: CASIPGGIGGYTF

D gene: -
clone size: -
J gene: TRBJ2-7
V gene: TRBV21-1
CDR3 DNA: TGTGCCAGCACCCAGGAGGAGCGGCACTCCTACGAGCAGTACTTC
CDR3 protein: CASTQEERHSYEQYF